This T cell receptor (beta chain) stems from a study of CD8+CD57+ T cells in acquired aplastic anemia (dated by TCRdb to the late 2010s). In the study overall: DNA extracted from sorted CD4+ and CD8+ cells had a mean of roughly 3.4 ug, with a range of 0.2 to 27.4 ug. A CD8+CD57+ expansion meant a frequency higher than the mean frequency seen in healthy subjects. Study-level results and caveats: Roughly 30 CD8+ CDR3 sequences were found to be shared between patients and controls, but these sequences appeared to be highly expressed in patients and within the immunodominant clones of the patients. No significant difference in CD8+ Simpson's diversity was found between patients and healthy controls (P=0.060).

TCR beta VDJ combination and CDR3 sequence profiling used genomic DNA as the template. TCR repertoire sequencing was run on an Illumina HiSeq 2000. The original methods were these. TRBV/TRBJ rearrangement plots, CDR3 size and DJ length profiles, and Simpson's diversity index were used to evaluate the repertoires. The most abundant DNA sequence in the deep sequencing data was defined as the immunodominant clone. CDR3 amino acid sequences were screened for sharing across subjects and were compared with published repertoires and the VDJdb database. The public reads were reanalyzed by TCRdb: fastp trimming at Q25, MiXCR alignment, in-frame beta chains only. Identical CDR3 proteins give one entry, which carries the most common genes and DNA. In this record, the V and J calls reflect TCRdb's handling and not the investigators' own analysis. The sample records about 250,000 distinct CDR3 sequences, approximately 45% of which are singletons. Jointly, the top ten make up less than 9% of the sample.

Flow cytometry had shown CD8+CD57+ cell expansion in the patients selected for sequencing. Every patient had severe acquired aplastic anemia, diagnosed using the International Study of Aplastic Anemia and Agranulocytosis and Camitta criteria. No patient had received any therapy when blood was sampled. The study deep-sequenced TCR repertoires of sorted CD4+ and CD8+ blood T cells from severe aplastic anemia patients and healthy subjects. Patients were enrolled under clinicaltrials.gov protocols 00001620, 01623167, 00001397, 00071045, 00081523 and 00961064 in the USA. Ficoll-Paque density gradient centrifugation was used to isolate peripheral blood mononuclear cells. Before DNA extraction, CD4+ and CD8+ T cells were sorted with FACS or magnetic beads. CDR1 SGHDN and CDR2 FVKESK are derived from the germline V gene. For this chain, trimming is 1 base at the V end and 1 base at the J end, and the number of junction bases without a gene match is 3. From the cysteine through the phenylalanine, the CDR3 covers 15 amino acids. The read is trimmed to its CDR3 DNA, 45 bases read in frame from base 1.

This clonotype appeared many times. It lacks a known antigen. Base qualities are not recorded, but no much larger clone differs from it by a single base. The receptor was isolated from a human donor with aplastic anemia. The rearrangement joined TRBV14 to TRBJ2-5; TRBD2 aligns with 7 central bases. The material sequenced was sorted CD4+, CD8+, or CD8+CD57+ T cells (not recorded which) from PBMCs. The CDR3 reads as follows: CASSQVGGSQETQYF. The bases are TGTGCCAGCAGCCAAGTCGGGGGGAGCCAAGAGACCCAGTACTTC.